What follows are 6 T cell receptor beta chains derived from one specimen sequenced in a study of T cell repertoires in cytomegalovirus infection. One entry per CDR3 protein results from TCRdb running MiXCR on the reads. Of approximately 250,000 distinct CDR3 sequences listed, more than 9% are singletons. Sequencing was performed on PBMCs. Receptors originate from a human donor in good health (CMV status not recorded). Some clones in this sample may be carry-over from other donors' samples.

This clonotype was counted once. The J gene is TRBJ1-2, the V gene TRBV18; D is perhaps TRBD1 (6 bases). The CDR3 is 13 amino acids. The germline V gene encodes CDR1 KGHSH and CDR2 LQKENI. Trimming took off 4 bases at V and 0 bases at J, with 6 bases between the two ends. The CDR3 loop reads CASSQGANYGYTF. DNA of the CDR3: TGTGCCAGCTCACAGGGGGCTAACTATGGCTACACCTTC.

This clonotype has only a few counts. The chain joins TRBV12-3 or TRBV12-4 to TRBJ2-2, with a weak D call TRBD2 (5 bases). The CDR3 is 14 amino acids. Trimming removed 6 bases from V and 3 bases from J, with 11 bases in between. CDR3 nucleotides: TGTGCCAGCAGGAAGACCGGGGACACCGGGGAGCTGTTTTTT. Protein: CASRKTGDTGELFF.

The sample holds many counts of this clonotype. Here the CDR3 reads CASSLMRSGGQETQYF. CDR3 coding DNA: TGTGCCAGCAGCTTAATGAGAAGCGGGGGACAAGAGACCCAGTACTTC. The chain has TRBV7-2 and TRBJ2-5, with 8 bases fitting TRBD2. Germline CDR1 is SGHTA and CDR2 is FQGNSA. The CDR3 spans 16 residues. Losses at the gene ends were 2 bases for V and 2 bases for J; bases not matched to a gene: 7.

At least ten counts were recorded for this clonotype. The chain couples TRBV19 to TRBJ2-1, with TRBD2 matching 8 bases. J gave up 8 bases and V 3 bases, and 9 bases lay outside the gene matches. The CDR3 spans 15 residues. Germline CDR1 is LNHDA and CDR2 is SQIVND (reference sequence). The CDR3 protein is CASSIPRGRSDEQFF. For the CDR3, the DNA is TGTGCCAGTAGTATCCCCCGCGGGAGGAGCGATGAGCAGTTCTTC. The full variable domain, in which reference TRBV19 and TRBJ2-1 provide the parts outside the CDR3, is DGGITQSPKYLFRKEGQNVTLSCEQNLNHDAMYWYRQDPGQGLRLIYYSQIVNDFQKGDIAEGYSVSREKKESFPLTVTSAQKNPTAFYLCASSIPRGRSDEQFFGPGTRLTVL.

The chain combines TRBV29-1 with TRBJ1-1; weak D call: TRBD1 (5 bases). Trimming stripped 7 bases from V and 9 bases from J, with 21 bases between. This CDR3 spans 13 amino acids. The germline V gene encodes CDR1 SQVTM and CDR2 ANQGSEA. CDR3 region: CSARGIRGRQAFF. For the CDR3, the DNA is TGCAGCGCCCGAGGCATTCGGGGCCGTCAAGCTTTCTTT.

V usage is TRBV2 and J usage is TRBJ1-2, with D perhaps matching TRBD1 (5 bases). The germline CDR1 and CDR2 sequences are SNHLY and FYNNEI. Trimming left V 4 bases short and J 4 bases short, with 16 bases between. The CDR3 is 15 residues long. For the CDR3, the DNA is TGTGCCAGCAGTGTGCTAGCAGAAAGGGGCTATGGCTACACCTTC. Encoded protein: CASSVLAERGYGYTF.